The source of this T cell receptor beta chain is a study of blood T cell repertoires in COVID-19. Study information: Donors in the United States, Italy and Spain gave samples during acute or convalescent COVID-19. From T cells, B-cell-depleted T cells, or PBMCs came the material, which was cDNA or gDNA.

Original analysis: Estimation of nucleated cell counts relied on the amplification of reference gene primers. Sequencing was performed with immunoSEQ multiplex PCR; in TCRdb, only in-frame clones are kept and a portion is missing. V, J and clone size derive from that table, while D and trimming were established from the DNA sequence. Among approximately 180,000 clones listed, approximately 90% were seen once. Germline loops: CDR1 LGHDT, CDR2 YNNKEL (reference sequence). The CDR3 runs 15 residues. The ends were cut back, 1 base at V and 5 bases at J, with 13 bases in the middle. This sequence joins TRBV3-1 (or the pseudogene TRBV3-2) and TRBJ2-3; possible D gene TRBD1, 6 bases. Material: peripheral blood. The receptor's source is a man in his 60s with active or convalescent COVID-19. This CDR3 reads CASSQGWGRVDTQYF. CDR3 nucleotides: TGTGCCAGCAGCCAAGGCTGGGGGCGAGTAGATACGCAGTATTTT.